This entry lists 17 T cell receptor beta chains sequenced from one sample in a study of tumor and adjacent non-tumor tissue in lung cancer. TCRbeta libraries were built with three rounds of nested PCR, modified from ARM-PCR. TCRdb redid the calling of the multiplex PCR reads with MiXCR, one entry per CDR3 protein. Seen here are approximately 90,000 distinct CDR3 sequences, roughly three fifths observed once, and the top ten hold 15%. This sample's RNA came from whole unsorted tissue. The sample was lung tumor tissue. These receptors all stem from a man in his 70s with non-small cell lung cancer.

The chain is built from TRBV12-3 or TRBV12-4 and TRBJ1-4, with D possibly being TRBD1 (5 bases). There are 14 residues in the CDR3. CDR3 sequence reads: CPSSWDATNEKLFF. The CDR3 bases are TGTCCAAGCAGTTGGGACGCAACTAATGAAAAACTGTTTTTT.

Worth noting for this clonotype: A junction boundary mismatches the germline segment, possibly from a read error. This chain joins TRBV5-4 and TRBJ2-5, with TRBD2 matching 14 bases. Per germline, CDR1 SGHNT and CDR2 YYREEE (reference sequence). The CDR3 totals 18 residues. The DNA for the CDR3 is TGTGCCAGCAGCCCTTCACCGGGACTAGCGGGAGTGGGAGAGGCCCAGTACTTC. Its protein is CASSPSPGLAGVGEAQYF. The whole variable domain, remainder taken from reference TRBV5-4 and TRBJ2-5, is ETGVTQSPTHLIKTRGQQVTLRCSSQSGHNTVSWYQQALGQGPQFIFQYYREEENGRGNFPPRFSGLQFPNYSSELNVNALELDDSALYLCASSPSPGLAGVGEAQYFGPGTRLLVL.

This chain uses TRBV29-1 with TRBJ2-7, with D perhaps given as TRBD1 or TRBD2 (5 bases each). V was clipped by 2 bases and J by 12 bases, with 17 bases between them. This CDR3 spans 12 amino acids. Germline loops: CDR1 SQVTM, CDR2 ANQGSEA. The CDR3 DNA reads as TGCAGCGTTGAAAGGCTACGGGGCGAGTGGTACTTC. Residues: CSVERLRGEWYF.

Concerning this clonotype itself: Compared with germline, one end of the junction differs, possibly owing to a read error. The chain employs TRBV12-3 or TRBV12-4 and TRBJ2-2, with TRBD1 matching 7 bases. The CDR3 consists of 15 residues. CDR3 amino acids: CASTPTGATTGEMFF. The DNA of the CDR3 is TGTGCCAGCACTCCTACAGGGGCTACCACCGGGGAGATGTTTTTT.

There are many counts of this clonotype. This chain joins TRBV4-1 and TRBJ2-1; tentative D call: TRBD2 (5 bases). V lost 1 base, J lost 2 bases, and 9 bases lay in between. The CDR3 runs to 15 residues. Germline V lookup: CDR1 MGHRA, CDR2 YSYEKL. As DNA, the CDR3 is TGCGCCAGCAGCCAAGTTGCAGCGGCCTACAATGAGCAGTTCTTC. Protein product: CASSQVAAAYNEQFF.

With regard to this clonotype: A much larger clonotype is one base distant, so this may be a read error. This chain links TRBV12-3 or TRBV12-4 with TRBJ2-1; TRBD2 agrees at 9 bases. This CDR3 is built from 14 residues. The CDR3 DNA reads TGTGCCAGCAATTTAGCGGCTAGCGGGGTCGAGCAGTTCTTC. It specifies CASNLAASGVEQFF.

This clonotype occurred a few times. A read error may explain this, as a much larger clone is one base away. The gene calls are TRBV6-6 and TRBJ2-7, with TRBD2 matching 7 bases. The CDR3 sequence is 15 residues long. Germline CDR1 MNHNY, CDR2 SVGAGI (reference sequence). The CDR3 region has the DNA TGTGTCAGCAGGGCCCCGGGGGGACTTACCTACGAGCAGTACTTC. Its protein product is CVSRAPGGLTYEQYF.

A word on this clonotype: The CDR3 does not end in the conserved phenylalanine or tryptophan, so this is likely a read error. The rearrangement joins TRBV6-6 to TRBJ2-1; no clear D. The CDR3 is 14 amino acids. V gave up 0 bases and J gave up 6 bases, with 9 bases separating them. In germline, CDR1 is MNHNY, CDR2 SVGAGI (reference sequence). The DNA for the CDR3 is TGTGCCAGCAGTTACTCTTGCAACTCCAATGAGCAGTTCTTA. It yields the protein CASSYSCNSNEQFL.

The gene calls are TRBV11-2 and TRBJ2-7, with 10 nucleotides matching TRBD2. The CDR3 is made up of 14 amino acids. CDR1 SGHAT and CDR2 FQNNGV come from the germline V gene. Losses at the gene ends were 5 bases for V and 3 bases for J; bases not matched to a gene: 4. The DNA of the CDR3 is TGTGCCAGCAGCGTCAGACTAGCGGGCTACGAGCAGTACTTC. Its translation: CASSVRLAGYEQYF.

The gene calls are TRBV20-1 and TRBJ2-7; possible D gene TRBD2, 5 bases. The CDR3 has 14 amino acids. V shed 6 bases and J shed 3 bases, with 18 bases lying between them. CDR1 is DFQATT and CDR2 is SNEGSKA in the germline V gene (reference sequence). CDR3 protein: CSAIVLASSYEQYF. CDR3 nucleotide sequence: TGCAGTGCAATAGTTCTCGCTAGCAGCTACGAGCAGTACTTC.

As regards this clonotype: One end of the junction fails to match germline, which may point to a read error. This sequence joins TRBV7-8 and TRBJ2-5; D is undetermined. The CDR3 extends over 14 amino acids. CDR1 is SGHVS, CDR2 FQNEAQ, per germline. The CDR3 bases are TGTGCCAGCAGCTTAACGGACCGCACGGAGACCCAGTACTTT. It specifies CASSLTDRTETQYF.

This clonotype was counted ten times or more. This chain joins TRBV30 and TRBJ1-1; possible D gene TRBD1, 5 bases. The CDR3 extends over 13 amino acids. Germline values: CDR1 GTSNPN, CDR2 SVGIG (reference sequence). Trimming cost V 1 base and J 0 bases, with 6 bases left between them. The CDR3: CAWSGQLNTEAFF. CDR3 DNA: TGTGCCTGGAGTGGACAGTTGAACACTGAAGCTTTCTTT.

Of note for this clonotype: A clone one base away is much larger, so this may be a read error. The chain links TRBV6-6 to TRBJ2-7; no clear D gene. Germline CDR1 is MNHNY and CDR2 is SVGAGI (reference sequence). Trimming took 6 bases from V and 7 from J, leaving 22 bases between them. This CDR3 has 15 amino acids. The chain's CDR3 is CASSRPAEILREQYF. The DNA of the CDR3 is TGTGCCAGCAGCCGTCCGGCAGAGATTCTTAGGGAGCAGTACTTC.

Remarks on this clonotype: The junction differs from germline at one of its ends, possibly a read error. V usage is TRBV5-1 and J usage is TRBJ2-7, with D possibly matching TRBD2 (7 bases). This CDR3 contains 13 residues. The V gene's germline CDR1 is SGHRS and CDR2 YFSETQ. The CDR3 sequence is CASSPGGLHEHCF. CDR3 in DNA: TGCGCCAGCAGCCCGGGGGGCCTCCACGAGCACTGCTTC. Full variable domain (rest looked up from reference TRBV5-1 and TRBJ2-7): KAGVTQTPRYLIKTRGQQVTLSCSPISGHRSVSWYQQTPGQGLQFLFEYFSETQRNKGNFPGRFSGRQFSNSRSEMNVSTLELGDSALYLCASSPGGLHEHCFGPGTRLTVT.

Turning to this clonotype: A read error is possible here, since a much larger clone lies one base away. The V and J genes are TRBV6-5 and TRBJ1-4; TRBD1 matches at 7 bases. This CDR3 region has 14 residues. Germline assignment: CDR1 MNHEY and CDR2 SVGAGI. DNA for the CDR3: TGTGGCAGCAGCCTTACAGGGGAGAGCGAAAAACTGTTTTTT. It translates to CGSSLTGESEKLFF.

This chain links TRBV19 with TRBJ2-3; 10 nucleotides align to TRBD1. There are 15 residues in the CDR3. V was clipped by 6 bases and J by 3 bases; unmatched bases: 6. Germline V gives CDR1 LNHDA, CDR2 SQIVND (reference sequence). CDR3 in DNA: TGTGCCAGTAGCCTCCCGGGACAGGGGACAGATACGCAGTATTTT. The encoded protein is CASSLPGQGTDTQYF.

On this clonotype itself: Possible read error: a much larger clone is one base away. The conserved closing phenylalanine or tryptophan is absent in this CDR3, likely reflecting a read error. The genes are TRBV20-1 and TRBJ2-3; 7 bases fit TRBD1. Germline trimming cut 5 bases from V and 6 bases from J; bases unmatched to any gene: 2. CDR1 is DFQATT, CDR2 SNEGSKA, per germline (reference sequence). This CDR3 has 11 residues. CDR3 region: CSALRGDTQYV. DNA for the CDR3: TGCAGTGCTCTCAGGGGGGATACGCAGTATGTT.